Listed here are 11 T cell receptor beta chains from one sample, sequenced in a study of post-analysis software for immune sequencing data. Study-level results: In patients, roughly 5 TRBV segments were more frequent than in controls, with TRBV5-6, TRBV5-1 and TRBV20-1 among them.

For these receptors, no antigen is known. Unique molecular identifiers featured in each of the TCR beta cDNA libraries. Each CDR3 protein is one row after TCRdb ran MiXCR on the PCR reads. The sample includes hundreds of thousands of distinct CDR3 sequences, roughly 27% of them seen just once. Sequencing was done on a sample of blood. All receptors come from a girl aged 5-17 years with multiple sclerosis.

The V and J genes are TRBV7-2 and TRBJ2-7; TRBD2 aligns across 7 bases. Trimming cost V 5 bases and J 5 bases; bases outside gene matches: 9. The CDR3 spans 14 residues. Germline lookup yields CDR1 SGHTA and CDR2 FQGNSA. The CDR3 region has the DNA TGTGCCAGCAGCCCCTCAGCGGGATTGAACGAGCAGTACTTC. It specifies CASSPSAGLNEQYF.

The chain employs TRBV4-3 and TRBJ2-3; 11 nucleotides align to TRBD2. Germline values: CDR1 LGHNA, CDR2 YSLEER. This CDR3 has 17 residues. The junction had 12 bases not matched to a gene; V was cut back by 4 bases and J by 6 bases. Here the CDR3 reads CASSRQQTSGVGDTQYF. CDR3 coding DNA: TGCGCCAGCAGCCGACAACAGACTAGCGGGGTGGGTGATACGCAGTATTTT.

The CDR3: CSAPPGTGYEQYF. For the CDR3, the DNA is TGCAGTGCCCCCCCGGGGACAGGCTACGAGCAGTACTTC. This sequence joins TRBV20-1 and TRBJ2-7; 8 nucleotides line up with TRBD1. Germline V CDR1 and CDR2: DFQATT, SNEGSKA (reference sequence). Trimming at V came to 6 bases and at J to 3 bases, leaving 7 bases not matched to a gene. CDR3 length equals 13 residues.

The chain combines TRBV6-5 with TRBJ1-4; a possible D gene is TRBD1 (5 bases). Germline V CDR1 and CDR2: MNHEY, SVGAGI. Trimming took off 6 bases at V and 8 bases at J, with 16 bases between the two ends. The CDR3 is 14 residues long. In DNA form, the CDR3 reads TGTGCCAGCAGGCACGTGGGAGGGGACGAAAAACTGTTTTTT. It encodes CASRHVGGDEKLFF.

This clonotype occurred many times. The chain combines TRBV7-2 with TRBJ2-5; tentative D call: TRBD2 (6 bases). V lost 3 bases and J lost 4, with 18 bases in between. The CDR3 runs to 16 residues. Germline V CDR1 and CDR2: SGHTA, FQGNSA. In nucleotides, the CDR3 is TGTGCCAGCAGCTTTTCGATCGCGGCGGGGTTAGAGACCCAGTACTTC. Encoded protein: CASSFSIAAGLETQYF.

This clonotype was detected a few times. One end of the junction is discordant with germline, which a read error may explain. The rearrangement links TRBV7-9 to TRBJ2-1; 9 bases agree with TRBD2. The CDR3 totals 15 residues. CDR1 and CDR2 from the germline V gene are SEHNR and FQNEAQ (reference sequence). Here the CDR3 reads CASSLGLARYNEQFF. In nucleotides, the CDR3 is TGTGCCAGCAGTTTAGGACTAGCGAGGTACAATGAGCAGTTCTTC.

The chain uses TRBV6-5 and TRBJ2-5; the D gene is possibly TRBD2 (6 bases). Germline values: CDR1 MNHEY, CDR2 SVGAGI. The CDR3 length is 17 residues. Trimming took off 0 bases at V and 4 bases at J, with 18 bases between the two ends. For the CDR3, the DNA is TGTGCCAGCAGTTACTCGATGCGCGGCCGGGGGTCAGAGACCCAGTACTTC. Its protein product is CASSYSMRGRGSETQYF.

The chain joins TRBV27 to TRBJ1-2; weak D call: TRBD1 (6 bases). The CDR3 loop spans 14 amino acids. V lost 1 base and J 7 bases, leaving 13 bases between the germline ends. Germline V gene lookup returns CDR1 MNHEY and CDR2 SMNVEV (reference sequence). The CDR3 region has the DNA TGTGCCAGCAGTTTATTGGGGGGGCTCGGTGGCTACACCTTC. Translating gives CASSLLGGLGGYTF.

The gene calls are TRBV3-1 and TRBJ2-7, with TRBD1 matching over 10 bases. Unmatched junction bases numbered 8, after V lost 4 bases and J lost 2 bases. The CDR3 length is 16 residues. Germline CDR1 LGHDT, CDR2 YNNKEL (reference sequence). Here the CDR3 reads CASSPQGQGLTYEQYF. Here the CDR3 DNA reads TGTGCCAGCAGCCCCCAGGGACAGGGGCTTACCTACGAGCAGTACTTC.

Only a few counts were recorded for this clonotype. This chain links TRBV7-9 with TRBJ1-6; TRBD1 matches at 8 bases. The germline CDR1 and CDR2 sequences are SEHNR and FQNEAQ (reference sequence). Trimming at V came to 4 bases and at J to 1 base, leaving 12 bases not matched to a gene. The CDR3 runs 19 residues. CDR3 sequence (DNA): TGTGCCAGCAGCTCCCAGGGGACAGGTCTCGGGTCCTATAATTCACCCCTCCACTTT. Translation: CASSSQGTGLGSYNSPLHF. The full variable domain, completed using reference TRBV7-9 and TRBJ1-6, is DTGVSQNPRHKITKRGQNVTFRCDPISEHNRLYWYRQTLGQGPEFLTYFQNEAQLEKSRLLSDRFSAERPKGSFSTLEIQRTEQGDSAMYLCASSSQGTGLGSYNSPLHFGNGTRLTVT.

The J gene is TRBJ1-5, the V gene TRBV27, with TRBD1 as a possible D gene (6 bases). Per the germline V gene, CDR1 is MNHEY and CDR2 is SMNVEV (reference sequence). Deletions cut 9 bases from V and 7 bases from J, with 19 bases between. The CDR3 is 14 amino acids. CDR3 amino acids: CASQSTKGVQPQHF. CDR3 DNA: TGTGCCAGTCAGTCAACAAAGGGGGTACAGCCCCAGCATTTT.